The 2 T cell receptor beta chains presented below share a single source sample, sequenced in a study of CD8+ T cells in alopecia areata. cDNA reverse transcribed from extracted RNA served as the sequencing template. Clones were sequenced by immunoSEQ multiplex PCR, and TCRdb holds only the in-frame ones, with some missing. The profile shows around 150,000 clones, about three fifths of them singletons. Sequenced: CD4+ T cells sorted from blood. The receptors were sampled from a human donor in good health.

This chain uses TRBV25-1 with TRBJ2-2; D gene uncertain. Per germline, CDR1 MGHDK and CDR2 SYGVNS. The CDR3 runs to 15 residues. The V and J ends lost 1 base and 1 base respectively, with 7 bases between them. CDR3 in amino acids: CASSEWVQNTGELFF. CDR3 DNA: TGTGCCAGCAGTGAATGGGTCCAGAACACCGGGGAGCTGTTTTTT.

J is TRBJ1-1 and V is TRBV2; 9 nucleotides agree with TRBD1. Germline-derived CDR1 and CDR2 are SNHLY and FYNNEI. The trim removed 7 bases at V and 7 bases at J, leaving 4 bases unmatched. The CDR3 loop spans 12 amino acids. This CDR3 is CASNPDRGEAFF. DNA of the CDR3: TGTGCCAGCAACCCGGACAGGGGTGAAGCTTTCTTT.